This T cell receptor beta chain was sequenced in a study of a mutant IDH1 vaccine in newly diagnosed glioma. Looking at the study overall: Beforehand, treatment had been radiotherapy, temozolomide, or both; the majority received both. Week 35 held visit V12, while week 47 held visit V13.

Some clones are missing from TCRdb's copy, which holds only in-frame ones; the method was immunoSEQ multiplex PCR. The table has 50,000 to 70,000 clones, 60% to 75% seen once. In this sample, this clone turned up once. The antigen is undetermined. Time point meaning: week 35, safety follow-up. Doses consisted of 300 ug of mutant IDH1 20-mer peptide each, paired with topical imiquimod. The CDR3 is made up of 16 amino acids. CDR1 is MNHEY, CDR2 SVGAGI, per germline. With V trimmed by 4 bases and J by 4 bases, 11 bases remained unmatched. This receptor was identified in a man aged 45-65 years with glioma. The sample here was PBMCs, taken from a glioma patient whose treatment included an IDH1 peptide vaccine. The chain is built from TRBV6-5 and TRBJ2-5; 8 positions agree with TRBD2. CDR3 nucleotide sequence: TGTGCCAGCAGTTTATCCGGGACTAGGGGAGGAGAGACCCAGTACTTC. As protein: CASSLSGTRGGETQYF.